A selection of T cell receptor beta chains follows, all from one sample in a study of regulatory T cells in long-lasting Graves disease. TCRdb ran MiXCR on the multiplex PCR reads and lists one entry per CDR3 protein. The repertoire includes about 430,000 distinct CDR3 sequences, roughly 21% of them detected once, and 14% sits in the top ten. This specimen was peripheral blood mononuclear cells (PBMCs), taken when the disease was refractory, from a patient treated with antithyroid drugs. The receptors originated from a female donor with Graves disease. Both conserved end residues are trimmed from each CDR3.

J gene: TRBJ1-5; V gene: TRBV30; CDR3 protein: AWSHEQVYQPQH
J gene: TRBJ1-5; V gene: TRBV28; CDR3 protein: ASSPVGGNQPQH
J gene: TRBJ2-1; V gene: TRBV3-1; CDR3 protein: ASSQALRTSGINEQF
J gene: TRBJ1-6; V gene: TRBV6-2/TRBV6-3; CDR3 protein: ASSYSGGSSYNSPLH
J gene: TRBJ2-7; V gene: TRBV27; CDR3 protein: ASRGGSEVYYEQY
J gene: TRBJ1-5; V gene: TRBV18; CDR3 protein: ASSPSENQPQH
J gene: TRBJ1-3; V gene: TRBV5-6; CDR3 protein: ASTHWGSRNTIY
J gene: TRBJ1-1; V gene: TRBV19; CDR3 protein: ASSIIRQSLNTEAF
J gene: TRBJ1-6; V gene: TRBV11-2; CDR3 protein: ASSLVGAPLH
J gene: TRBJ2-3; V gene: TRBV29-1; CDR3 protein: SVELVGGRASTDTQY
J gene: TRBJ2-5; V gene: TRBV20-1; CDR3 protein: SVRNANQETQY
J gene: TRBJ2-7; V gene: TRBV28; CDR3 protein: ASSNSGHESYEQY
J gene: TRBJ2-7; V gene: TRBV25-1; CDR3 protein: ASSERAPSYEQY
J gene: TRBJ2-7; V gene: TRBV18; CDR3 protein: ASSPSGQGIHEQY
J gene: TRBJ1-4; V gene: TRBV5-1; CDR3 protein: ASRRPDRGDEKLF
J gene: TRBJ1-6; V gene: TRBV11-2; CDR3 protein: ASSLWAAGGNSPLH
J gene: TRBJ2-7; V gene: TRBV20-1; CDR3 protein: SASLGGRALLGEQY
J gene: TRBJ2-5; V gene: TRBV7-2; CDR3 protein: ASSLAAGGGQETQY
J gene: TRBJ1-5; V gene: TRBV27; CDR3 protein: ASSSSGGKGGNQPQH
J gene: TRBJ2-5; V gene: TRBV6-1; CDR3 protein: ASSAGSGISETQY
J gene: TRBJ2-7; V gene: TRBV12-3/TRBV12-4; CDR3 protein: ASRFGQEQY
J gene: TRBJ2-2; V gene: TRBV11-2; CDR3 protein: ASSFGRGGGELF
J gene: TRBJ2-4; V gene: TRBV6-1; CDR3 protein: ASRGGKLAKNIQY
J gene: TRBJ2-5; V gene: TRBV3-1; CDR3 protein: ASSLESRGQETQY
J gene: TRBJ1-2; V gene: TRBV5-5; CDR3 protein: ASSLVAGGTSYGYT